This T cell receptor beta chain originates from a study of response to subunit inactivated influenza vaccine. Broader study findings: The authors suggested that few new T cells are recruited per seasonal influenza vaccination.

TCRdb re-called the RT-PCR reads through MiXCR, storing one row per CDR3 protein. Here the sample spans 600,000 to 850,000 distinct CDR3 sequences, roughly 15% being singletons. Regarding this clonotype: Antigen unknown.

V lost 7 bases, J lost 7 bases, and 13 bases lay in between. The CDR3 is 11 residues long. The germline CDR1 and CDR2 sequences are SQVTM and ANQGSEA. The receptor was derived from a man in his forties or fifties who received an inactivated influenza vaccine. The sequencing here drew on PBMCs from blood, taken 14 days before vaccination. This chain links TRBV29-1 with TRBJ1-2; D remains unclear. The CDR3 is CSAVLGIGYTF. CDR3 bases: TGCAGCGCTGTACTTGGAATTGGCTACACCTTC.